One sample yielded the 3 T cell receptor beta chains listed below, sequenced in a study of blood T cell repertoires in COVID-19. Using immunoSEQ multiplex PCR, the repertoire was profiled, and TCRdb retains in-frame clones only, with some absent. This sample yields over 150,000 clones, of which 80% to 90% are seen a single time; about 9.6% belongs to the top ten. The sample consisted of peripheral blood. Source of these receptors: a man aged 50-60 years with active or convalescent COVID-19.

This clone came up once. This sequence joins TRBV18 and TRBJ1-2; no clear D. Trimming removed 5 bases at V and 1 base at J, with 5 bases between. The CDR3 extends over 12 amino acids. Germline values: CDR1 KGHSH, CDR2 LQKENI. The DNA for the CDR3 is TGTGCCAGCTCAGGCGGTAACTATGGCTACACCTTC. Encoded protein: CASSGGNYGYTF.

V gene TRBV7-9 combines with J gene TRBJ2-1, with a possible D match to TRBD1 (6 bases). The CDR3 is 15 amino acids. V was trimmed by 2 bases and J by 0 bases, leaving 8 bases between them. Germline values: CDR1 SEHNR, CDR2 FQNEAQ (reference sequence). This CDR3 is CASSLQGSSYNEQFF. Written as DNA, the CDR3 is TGTGCCAGCAGCTTACAGGGGAGCTCCTACAATGAGCAGTTCTTC.

V gene TRBV7-2 combines with J gene TRBJ1-1; TRBD1 matches 9 bases. Germline loops: CDR1 SGHTA, CDR2 FQGNSA. The CDR3 is 15 residues long. Trimming cost V 4 bases and J 3 bases; bases outside gene matches: 6. The CDR3 here is CASSYGTGLDTEAFF. CDR3 nucleotides: TGTGCCAGCAGCTACGGGACAGGGTTGGACACTGAAGCTTTCTTT.